Here is one T cell receptor beta chain with its context. The data originate from a study of identical twins' blood T cells. TCRdb redid the calling of the 5' RACE reads with MiXCR, one entry per CDR3 protein. The sample records a few hundred thousand distinct CDR3 sequences, roughly 27% being singletons. The sequenced material came from PBMCs. The clonotype originates from a woman between 18 and 50 years old in good health.

CDR3 amino acids: CASIPTSGGNYGYTF. The CDR3 bases are TGTGCCAGCATCCCAACCTCAGGGGGCAATTATGGCTACACCTTC. The V and J genes are TRBV27 and TRBJ1-2; the match to TRBD1 covers 8 bases. In germline, CDR1 is MNHEY, CDR2 SMNVEV (reference sequence). The junction had 12 bases not matched to a gene; V was cut back by 7 bases and J by 5 bases. This CDR3 comprises 15 residues.